This paragraph reports one TCR beta chain. Its antigen is currently not known. No much larger clone exists at a distance of one base, and base qualities are not known. V lost 3 bases and J lost 0 bases; the stretch between them is 10 bases long. Sequences LNHDA (CDR1) and SQIVND (CDR2) are obtained from the germline V gene (reference sequence). The CDR3 measures 15 amino acids from cysteine to phenylalanine. The CDR3 DNA has 45 bases and is translated from base 1. The sample originates from a study of Ad26.COV2.S vaccination and SARS-CoV-2 variants (dated by TCRdb to the early 2020s). Concerning the study at large: Donors in the vaccine arm were drawn from COV1001, a multicentre, randomized, double-blind, placebo-controlled phase I-IIa trial testing Ad26.COV2.S in healthy adults. Dosing of Ad26.COV2.S was intramuscular, at either 5x10^10 or 1x10^11 viral particles, delivered as one shot or as two shots spaced 56 days apart. The specificity and breadth of SARS-CoV-2-reactive T cell receptors after Ad26.COV2.S vaccination were assessed by TCRbeta repertoire sequencing. The TCR-sequenced set comprised around 32 samples: approximately 20 Ad26.COV2.S vaccine recipients, 5 placebo recipients and 8 SARS-CoV-2 convalescent individuals. Trial participants were randomized into five groups of five: low-dose or high-dose Ad26.COV2.S given once or twice, or placebo on both occasions. Investigators did not know the trial group allocation while performing experiments and assessing outcomes. Broad study findings and their caveats: Substantial breadth of spike-specific CD8+ and CD4+ T cell responses was reported after vaccination. The authors noted that the TCR breadth and depth analyses may have underestimated total T cell responses. The study lacked the statistical power to compare responses across vaccine doses or regimens. Higher spike-specific TCR breadth was observed in Ad26.COV2.S recipients than in placebo recipients (P = 0.0014). Non-spike TCR breadth was comparable between vaccine and placebo recipients, consistent with the vaccine containing only spike.

The treatment or condition label for this specimen denotes: some 20 received Ad26.COV2.S at low or high dose, single or two shots; five or six received placebo; per-sample allocation not given. Repertoires of vaccine and placebo recipients were sequenced from samples taken on day 63 after the first injection. Cohort 1b enrolled 20 to 30 adults aged 18-55 years at a single site in Boston, USA, between 29 July and 7 August 2020. Ad26.COV2.S was a replication-incompetent adenovirus type 26 vector that expressed a prefusion-stabilized SARS-CoV-2 spike protein derived from the original Wuhan strain. The immunoSEQ Assay was used to sequence TCRbeta CDR3 regions. After extraction, genomic DNA underwent amplification by bias-controlled multiplex PCR, followed by high-throughput sequencing. The original methods were these. Collapsing and filtering of sequences were performed to quantify the absolute abundance of each unique TCRbeta CDR3 region. Usable DNA was measured by amplifying reference genes present in all nucleated cells, and TCRbeta template counts were normalized to that usable DNA to estimate T cell fraction. Repertoire TCRs were annotated as SARS-CoV-2-specific when V gene, CDR3 amino acid sequence and J gene were exactly matched to a known reactive TCR set. MIRA supplied the reference SARS-CoV-2 TCR set, which was filtered for enrichment in COVID-19-positive ImmuneCODE repertoires so that public or cross-reactive TCRs were removed. Based on the MIRA antigens, annotated TCRs were further analysed at the level of specific ORF or position within ORF. Breadth was defined as annotated unique rearrangements over total unique productive rearrangements; depth was the summed frequency of those rearrangements. TCR breadth was compared between groups using two-sided Wilcoxon rank-sum tests. Not all clones reach the TCRdb copy of this immuneACCESS table, which keeps in-frame sequences only. Checked studies attribute under half of the gap to unresolved V genes and leave the rest unexplained. For V, J and clone size, that table is used; D and trimming come from the DNA. The sample profile shows some 410,000 clones; around 92% of them were found once. Less than 2% of the sample is taken by the ten largest.

Sequenced material: peripheral blood, taken in a trial of Ad26.COV2.S vaccine versus placebo. This sequence originates from a person aged 18-60 years who received the Ad26.COV2.S COVID-19 vaccine or a placebo. The chain couples TRBV19 to TRBJ2-3, with TRBD2 as a weak D call on 6 bases. At the DNA level, the sequence is TGTGCCAGTAGTATCCGGGACTCTAGCACAGATACGCAGTATTTT. It translates to CASSIRDSSTDTQYF. The full variable domain, completed from the reference TRBV19 and TRBJ2-3 proteins outside the CDR3, reads DGGITQSPKYLFRKEGQNVTLSCEQNLNHDAMYWYRQDPGQGLRLIYYSQIVNDFQKGDIAEGYSVSREKKESFPLTVTSAQKNPTAFYLCASSIRDSSTDTQYFGPGTRLTVL.